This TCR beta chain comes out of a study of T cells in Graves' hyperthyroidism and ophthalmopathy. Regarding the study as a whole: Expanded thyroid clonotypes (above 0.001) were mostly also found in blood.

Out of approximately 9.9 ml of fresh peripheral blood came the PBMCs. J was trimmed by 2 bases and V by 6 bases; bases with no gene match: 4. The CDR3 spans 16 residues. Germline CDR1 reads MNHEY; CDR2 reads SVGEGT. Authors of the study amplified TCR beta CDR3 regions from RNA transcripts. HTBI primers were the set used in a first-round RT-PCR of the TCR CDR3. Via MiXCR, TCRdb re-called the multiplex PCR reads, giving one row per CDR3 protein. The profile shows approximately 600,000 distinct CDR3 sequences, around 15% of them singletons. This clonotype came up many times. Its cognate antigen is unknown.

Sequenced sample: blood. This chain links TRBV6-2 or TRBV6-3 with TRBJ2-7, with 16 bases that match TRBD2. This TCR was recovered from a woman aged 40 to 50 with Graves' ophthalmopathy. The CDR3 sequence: CASRPGLAGGAYEQYF. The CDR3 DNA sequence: TGTGCCAGCAGACCGGGACTAGCGGGGGGGGCCTACGAGCAGTACTTC.